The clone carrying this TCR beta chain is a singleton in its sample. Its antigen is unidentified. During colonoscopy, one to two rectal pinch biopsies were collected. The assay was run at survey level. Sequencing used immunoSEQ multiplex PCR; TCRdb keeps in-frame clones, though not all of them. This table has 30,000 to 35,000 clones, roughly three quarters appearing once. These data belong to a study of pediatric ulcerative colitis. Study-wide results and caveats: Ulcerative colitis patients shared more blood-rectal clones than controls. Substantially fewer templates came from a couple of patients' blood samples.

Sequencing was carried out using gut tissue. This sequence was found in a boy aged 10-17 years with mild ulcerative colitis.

The CDR3 region has the DNA TGTGCCAGCAGCTTGGAATTGCTGGCCCCGACACGAGCTAACTATGGCTACACCTTC. The encoded protein is CASSLELLAPTRANYGYTF. The V gene is TRBV5-5, the J gene TRBJ1-2; no clear D. Trimming left V 0 bases short and J 0 bases short, with 21 bases between. This CDR3 is built from 19 residues. Germline CDR1 and CDR2: SGHKS and YYEKEE (reference sequence).